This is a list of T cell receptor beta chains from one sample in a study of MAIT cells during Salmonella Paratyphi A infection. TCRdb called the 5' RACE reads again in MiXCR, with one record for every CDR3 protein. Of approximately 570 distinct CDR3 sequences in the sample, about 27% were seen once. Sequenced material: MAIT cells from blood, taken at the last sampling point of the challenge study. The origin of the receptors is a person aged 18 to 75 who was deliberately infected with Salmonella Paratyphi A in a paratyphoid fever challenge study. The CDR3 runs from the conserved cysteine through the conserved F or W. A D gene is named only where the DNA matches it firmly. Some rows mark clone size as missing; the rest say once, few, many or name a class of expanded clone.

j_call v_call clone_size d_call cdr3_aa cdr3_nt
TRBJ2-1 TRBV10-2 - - CASSPAWGSYNEQFF TGCGCCAGCAGCCCGGCCTGGGGGTCGTACAATGAGCAGTTCTTC
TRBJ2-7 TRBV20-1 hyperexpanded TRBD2 CSAATSEREQYF TGCAGTGCAGCGACTAGCGAGCGGGAGCAGTACTTC
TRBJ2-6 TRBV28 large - CASSHQPTSSGANVLTF TGTGCCAGCAGTCACCAGCCCACTAGCTCTGGGGCCAACGTCCTGACTTTC
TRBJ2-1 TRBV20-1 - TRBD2 CSARDIQREANEQFF TGCAGTGCTAGAGATATCCAGCGGGAGGCCAATGAGCAGTTCTTC
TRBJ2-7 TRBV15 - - CATSRAKDGPSYEQYF TGTGCCACCAGCAGGGCGAAGGACGGACCCTCCTACGAGCAGTACTTC
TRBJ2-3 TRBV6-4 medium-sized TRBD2 CASRAGGPADTQYF TGTGCCAGCAGAGCGGGAGGGCCGGCAGATACGCAGTATTTT
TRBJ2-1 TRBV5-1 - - CASSSPMHEQFF TGCGCCAGCAGCTCCCCAATGCATGAGCAGTTCTTC
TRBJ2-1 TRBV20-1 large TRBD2 CSARDPIAGEINEQFF TGCAGTGCTAGAGATCCAATAGCGGGAGAGATAAATGAGCAGTTCTTC
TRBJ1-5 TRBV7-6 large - CASSFDKVNQPQHF TGTGCCAGCAGCTTTGACAAGGTCAATCAGCCCCAGCATTTT
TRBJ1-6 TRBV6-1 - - CASSEDSGYSPLHF TGTGCCAGCAGTGAAGACAGTGGCTATTCACCCCTCCACTTT
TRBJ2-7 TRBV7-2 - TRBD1 CASSSTGAKGEQYF TGTGCCAGCAGCTCGACAGGGGCGAAGGGGGAGCAGTACTTC
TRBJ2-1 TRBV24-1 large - CATSDLEGHANEQFF TGTGCCACCAGTGATTTGGAGGGACACGCCAATGAGCAGTTCTTC
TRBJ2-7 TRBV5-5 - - CASSLVGSGLPYEQYF TGTGCCAGCAGCTTGGTCGGCTCAGGGTTACCCTACGAGCAGTACTTC
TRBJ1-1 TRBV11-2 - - CASSLGRKNTEAFF TGTGCCAGCAGCTTAGGACGGAAAAACACTGAAGCTTTCTTT
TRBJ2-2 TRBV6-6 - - CASSYSAENTGELFF TGTGCCAGCAGTTACTCAGCCGAGAACACCGGGGAGCTGTTTTTT
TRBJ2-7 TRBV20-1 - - CSACADSRHIHEQYF TGCAGTGCTTGCGCTGACAGCCGGCACATCCACGAGCAGTACTTC
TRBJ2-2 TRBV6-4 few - CASSDGDTGELFF TGTGCCAGCAGTGACGGTGACACCGGGGAGCTGTTTTTT
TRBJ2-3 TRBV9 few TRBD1 CASSAGQGETDTQYF TGTGCCAGCAGCGCCGGACAGGGGGAGACAGATACGCAGTATTTT
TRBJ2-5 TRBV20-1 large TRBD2 CSAPSGSSETQYF TGCAGTGCCCCTAGCGGGAGTTCGGAGACCCAGTACTTC
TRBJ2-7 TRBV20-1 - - CSARDREGYVGREQYF TGCAGTGCTAGAGACAGAGAGGGCTACGTCGGGCGGGAGCAGTACTTC
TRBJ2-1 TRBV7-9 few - CASSISGWSYNEQFF TGTGCCAGCAGCATTAGCGGATGGTCCTACAATGAGCAGTTCTTC
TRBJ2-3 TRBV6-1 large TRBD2 CASSEASGSADTQYF TGTGCCAGCAGTGAGGCTAGCGGGAGCGCAGATACGCAGTATTTT
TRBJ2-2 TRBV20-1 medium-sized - CSAKGPTDTGELFF TGCAGTGCTAAGGGACCAACGGACACCGGGGAGCTGTTTTTT
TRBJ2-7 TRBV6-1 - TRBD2 CASSEGLAGAYEQYF TGTGCCAGCAGTGAAGGACTAGCGGGAGCCTACGAGCAGTACTTC
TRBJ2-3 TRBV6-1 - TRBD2 CASSPSLAGGLTDTQYF TGTGCCAGCAGTCCCTCCCTAGCGGGAGGACTCACAGATACGCAGTATTTT
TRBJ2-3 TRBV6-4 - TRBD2 CASSASGSTETQEF TGTGCCAGCAGTGCTAGCGGGAGCACAGAGACGCAGGAGTTT
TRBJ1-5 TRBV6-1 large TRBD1 CASSEAAGTGGQPQHF TGTGCCAGCAGTGAAGCTGCCGGGACAGGAGGTCAGCCCCAGCATTTT
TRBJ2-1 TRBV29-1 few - CSVDEGISSYNEQFF TGCAGCGTTGATGAAGGTATAAGCTCCTACAATGAGCAGTTCTTC
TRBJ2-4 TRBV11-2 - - CASSLEGIQYF TGTGCCAGCAGCTTAGAGGGCATTCAGTACTTC
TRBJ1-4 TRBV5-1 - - CASSPGGAASNEKLFF TGCGCCAGCAGCCCTGGGGGGGCTGCGTCTAATGAAAAACTGTTTTTT
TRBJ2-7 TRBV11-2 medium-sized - CASRTTEQYF TGTGCCAGCAGGACGACCGAGCAGTACTTC
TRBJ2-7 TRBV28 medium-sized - CASSLGEALLNEQYF TGTGCCAGCAGTTTAGGAGAAGCGCTCCTAAACGAGCAGTACTTC
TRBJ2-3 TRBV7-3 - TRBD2 CASSLTDAGGRTDTQYF TGTGCCAGCAGCTTAACGGACGCGGGAGGCCGCACAGATACGCAGTATTTT
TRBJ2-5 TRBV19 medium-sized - CASSIDRDQETQYF TGTGCCAGTAGTATAGACCGCGACCAAGAGACCCAGTACTTC
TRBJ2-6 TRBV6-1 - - CASSEGAGANVLTF TGTGCCAGCAGTGAAGGGGCTGGGGCCAACGTCCTGACTTTC
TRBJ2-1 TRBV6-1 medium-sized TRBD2 CASSELAGSYNEQFF TGTGCCAGCAGTGAACTAGCGGGCTCCTACAATGAGCAGTTCTTC
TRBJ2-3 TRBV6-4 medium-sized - CASSDGSTDTQYF TGTGCCAGCAGTGACGGGAGCACAGATACGCAGTATTTT
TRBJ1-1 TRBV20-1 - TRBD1 CRCRSCCARGQGDTEAFF TGCAGATGTAGAAGCTGCTGTGCTAGAGGGCAGGGGGACACTGAAGCTTTCTTT
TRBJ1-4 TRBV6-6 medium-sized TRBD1 CASSYGQEPGGKLFF TGTGCCAGCAGTTACGGACAGGAACCAGGGGGAAAACTGTTTTTT
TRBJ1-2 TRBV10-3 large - CAISESDNYGYTF TGTGCCATCAGTGAGTCGGATAACTATGGCTACACCTTC